The 2 T cell receptor beta chains below come from one sample, sequenced in a study of cytomegalovirus exposure and HLA in healthy donors. Primers: 60 Vbeta forward and 13 Jbeta reverse. Libraries were prepared by immunoSEQ multiplex PCR; TCRdb keeps only in-frame clonotypes and omits some of them. The sample carries about 210,000 clones, around 79% recorded once. The specimen was PBMCs. These receptors all stem from a male donor in good health and CMV-seronegative.

The chain uses TRBV5-1 and TRBJ1-1; the match to TRBD1 covers 7 bases. The CDR3 is 13 residues long. V trimming: 5 bases; J trimming: 6 bases; junction bases outside the gene matches: 7. Looked up from germline, CDR1 is SGHRS and CDR2 is YFSETQ. Written as DNA, the CDR3 is TGCGCCAGCAGTTCGACAGGGTCCCCTGAAGCTTTCTTT. Translating it yields CASSSTGSPEAFF. Complete variable domain (other parts from reference TRBV5-1 and TRBJ1-1): KAGVTQTPRYLIKTRGQQVTLSCSPISGHRSVSWYQQTPGQGLQFLFEYFSETQRNKGNFPGRFSGRQFSNSRSEMNVSTLELGDSALYLCASSSTGSPEAFFGQGTRLTVV.

The V call is TRBV29-1, the J call TRBJ2-1; TRBD2 might be the D (6 bases). Germline-derived CDR1 and CDR2 are SQVTM and ANQGSEA. This CDR3 has 12 residues. V was trimmed by 3 bases and J by 9 bases, leaving 12 bases between them. The CDR3 region is CSVDRDSGEQFF. The CDR3 DNA reads TGCAGCGTTGACAGGGATAGCGGTGAGCAGTTCTTC.